This T cell receptor (beta chain) was recorded in a study of identical twins. The length of the CDR3 is 14 residues. V was clipped by 1 base and J by 5 bases, with 9 bases between them. The germline V gene encodes CDR1 MGHDK and CDR2 SYGVNS. As concerns this clonotype: Its cognate antigen is unknown.

Unique molecular identifiers were present on cDNA, and template switching added a universal primer site. In TCRdb, the 5' RACE reads were re-called with MiXCR into one record per CDR3 protein. The sample yields just over 500,000 distinct CDR3 sequences, under 25% seen once. Study conclusions and caveats: Abundant beta clonotypes from cord blood bore fewer insertions; memory repertoires lacked this pattern. Zero-insertion results could be subject to partial confounding by invariant MAIT and iNKT cells.

The same data also went into a second study, on T cells expressing NK-cell markers. Turning to that study: The authors sequenced eight donors, of whom seven were HCMV-seropositive and one was seronegative.

The receptor comes from a woman aged 18-35 years in good health. This chain joins TRBV25-1 and TRBJ2-1; unclear D gene. Source material: CD4+ T cells sorted from blood. CDR3 region: CASSESGPHNEQFF. DNA of the CDR3: TGTGCCAGCAGTGAATCAGGCCCACACAATGAGCAGTTCTTC.